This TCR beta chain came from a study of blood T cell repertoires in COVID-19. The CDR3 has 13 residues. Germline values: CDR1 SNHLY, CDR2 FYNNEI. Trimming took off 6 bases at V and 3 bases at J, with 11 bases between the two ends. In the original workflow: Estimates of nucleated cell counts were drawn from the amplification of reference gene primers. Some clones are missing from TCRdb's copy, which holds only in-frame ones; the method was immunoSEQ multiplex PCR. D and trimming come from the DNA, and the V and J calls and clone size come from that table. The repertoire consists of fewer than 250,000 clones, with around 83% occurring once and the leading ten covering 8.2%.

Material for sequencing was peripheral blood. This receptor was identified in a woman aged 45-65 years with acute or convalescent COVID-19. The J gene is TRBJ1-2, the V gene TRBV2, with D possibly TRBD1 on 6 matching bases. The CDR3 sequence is CASSDRQDYGYTF. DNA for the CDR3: TGTGCCAGCAGCGATCGACAGGACTATGGCTACACCTTC. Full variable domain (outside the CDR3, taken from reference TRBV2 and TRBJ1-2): EPEVTQTPSHQVTQMGQEVILRCVPISNHLYFYWYRQILGQKVEFLVSFYNNEISEKSEIFDDQFSVERPDGSNFTLKIRSTKLEDSAMYFCASSDRQDYGYTFGSGTRLTVV.